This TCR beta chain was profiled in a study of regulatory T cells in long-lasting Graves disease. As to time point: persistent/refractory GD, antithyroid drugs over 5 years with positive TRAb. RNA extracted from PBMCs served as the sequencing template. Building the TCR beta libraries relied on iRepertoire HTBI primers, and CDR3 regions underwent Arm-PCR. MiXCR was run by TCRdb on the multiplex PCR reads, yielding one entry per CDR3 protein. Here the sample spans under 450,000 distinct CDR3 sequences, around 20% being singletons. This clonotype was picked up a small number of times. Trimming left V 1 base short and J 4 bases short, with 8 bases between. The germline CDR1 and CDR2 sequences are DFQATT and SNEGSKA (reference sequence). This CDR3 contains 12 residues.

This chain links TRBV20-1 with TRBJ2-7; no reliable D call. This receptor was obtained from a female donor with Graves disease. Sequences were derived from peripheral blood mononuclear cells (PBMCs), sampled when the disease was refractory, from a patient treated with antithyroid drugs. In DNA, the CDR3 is TGCAGTGCTAGAGCGACCCGGTACGAGCAGTACTTC. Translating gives CSARATRYEQYF.